This TCR beta chain was documented in a study of human T cells and chemical hapten exposure. At the level of the study: Diphenylcyclopropenone doses were given weekly to the scalps of patients across the approximately 24-week study. There were per-sample TCR yield variations, arising mainly from small pooled library volume differences. The study's findings and limits: Alopecia affected the donors, so their immune response may differ from healthy people's. Against controls, expanded TCRs gave rise to significantly more large CDR3 similarity clusters.

This clonotype occurred many times. The antigen is not known. Time point denoted: patch test 1, 2 weeks after DPC sensitization. Treatment of the sample: therapeutic diphenylcyclopropenone sensitization with weekly scalp DPC. Germline CDR1 and CDR2: SGHAT and FQNNGV. V lost 5 bases to trimming and J lost 5 bases; unmatched junction nucleotides: 9. This CDR3 is built from 15 residues. Each CDR3 protein is one row after TCRdb ran MiXCR on the RACE reads. The data contain 370,000 or so distinct CDR3 sequences, 4% to 5.5% of them singletons. This sequence was found in a woman in her forties or fifties with alopecia areata. Some clones in this sample may be carry-over from other donors' samples. Source: whole blood, taken in connection with sensitization to the hapten diphenylcyclopropenone (DPC). This rearrangement joins TRBV11-2 to TRBJ1-5, with 7 bases aligning to TRBD1. The DNA for the CDR3 is TGTGCCAGCAGCCAGGGCCCCAGGGGGGATCAGCCCCAGCATTTT. Protein product: CASSQGPRGDQPQHF.